The 17 T cell receptor beta chains reported below all come from one sample, sequenced in a study of neurological immune-mediated disorders. One entry per CDR3 protein results from TCRdb running MiXCR on the 5' RACE reads. Among approximately 65,000 distinct CDR3 sequences, approximately 5.1% were seen once, and the ten largest hold around 5.1%. The sample taken for sequencing was PBMCs. Receptors were obtained from a human donor with multiple sclerosis. The donor label of this sample is uncertain.

This clonotype showed up many times. The chain employs TRBV5-1 and TRBJ1-5, with D unresolved. Germline-derived CDR1 and CDR2 are SGHRS and YFSETQ. The CDR3 is 17 amino acids. V lost 0 bases and J 3 bases, leaving 16 bases between the germline ends. The CDR3 spells CASSLGPTSGDNQPQHF. CDR3 sequence (DNA): TGCGCCAGCAGCTTGGGACCCACTTCCGGGGACAATCAGCCCCAGCATTTT.

This clonotype showed up many times. The gene calls are TRBV30 and TRBJ1-6; 7 bases align to TRBD1. The CDR3 is 14 amino acids. Unmatched junction bases numbered 6, after V lost 2 bases and J lost 8 bases. Germline-derived CDR1 and CDR2 are GTSNPN and SVGIG (reference sequence). The chain's CDR3 is CAWSLTGSDSPLHF. In nucleotides, the CDR3 is TGTGCCTGGAGTTTGACAGGGTCGGATTCACCCCTCCACTTT.

The genes are TRBV20-1 and TRBJ2-2, with TRBD2 matching 12 bases. CDR3 size: 18 residues. V was pared by 1 base and J by 0 bases, with 6 bases of the junction left unmatched. Germline V gene sequence: CDR1 DFQATT, CDR2 SNEGSKA (reference sequence). The CDR3: CSARAASGGAANTGELFF. CDR3 DNA: TGCAGTGCTAGAGCGGCTAGCGGGGGGGCGGCGAACACCGGGGAGCTGTTTTTT.

This clonotype was found many times. The genes are TRBV10-2 and TRBJ1-1; no firm D call. V was cut by 3 bases and J by 2 bases, with 7 bases left in between. Germline CDR1 is WSHSY and CDR2 is SAAADI. This CDR3 comprises 13 residues. CDR3 loop: CASSDNFNTEAFF. In DNA, the CDR3 is TGCGCCAGCAGTGATAACTTCAACACTGAAGCTTTCTTT.

This clonotype was seen many times. The chain combines TRBV20-1 with TRBJ1-2, with unresolved D. CDR1 DFQATT and CDR2 SNEGSKA come from the germline V gene (reference sequence). The V end lost 0 bases, the J end lost 0 bases, and 14 bases lay between the germline ends. There are 16 residues in the CDR3. In DNA form, the CDR3 reads TGCAGTGCTAGAGATCAATTCGGGGAAGCTAACTATGGCTACACCTTC. This sequence encodes CSARDQFGEANYGYTF.

The V call is TRBV10-3, the J call TRBJ1-2; TRBD1 matches 7 bases. The CDR3 runs to 15 residues. After removal of 6 bases from V and 8 bases from J, the junction contained 15 bases not matched to a gene. Per germline, CDR1 ENHRY and CDR2 SYGVKD. The CDR3 DNA is TGTGCCATCAGCGAGGGCTATACAGGGGAGGGCGGCTACACCTTC. This translates into CAISEGYTGEGGYTF.

Many counts were recorded for this clonotype. As DNA, the CDR3 is TGCAGTGCAGGCGGGACAGGGGCGACAGATACGCAGTATTTT. It specifies CSAGGTGATDTQYF. The chain couples TRBV20-1 to TRBJ2-3, with 10 bases that match TRBD1. Trimming at V came to 6 bases and at J to 3 bases, leaving 6 bases not matched to a gene. Germline V lookup: CDR1 DFQATT, CDR2 SNEGSKA (reference sequence). This CDR3 has 14 residues.

This clonotype occurred many times. The CDR3 bases are TGCGCCAGCAGTGTCGAGACAGATAGCAATCAGCCCCAGCATTTT. This gives the protein CASSVETDSNQPQHF. The chain joins TRBV10-2 to TRBJ1-5; perhaps TRBD1 as D (5 bases). Germline lookup yields CDR1 WSHSY and CDR2 SAAADI. V shed 4 bases and J shed 0 bases, with 10 bases lying between them. This CDR3 has 15 residues.

In this sample, this clonotype turned up many times. This chain uses TRBV2 with TRBJ2-1; the D call may be TRBD1 or TRBD2 (5 bases each). Trimming left V 7 bases short and J 0 bases short, with 7 bases between. The CDR3 contains 13 residues. Germline V gives CDR1 SNHLY, CDR2 FYNNEI. In nucleotides, the CDR3 is TGTGCCAGCACAGGGACCTCCTACAATGAGCAGTTCTTC. Protein: CASTGTSYNEQFF.

This clonotype was observed at least ten times. The genes are TRBV4-1 and TRBJ1-4, with 7 bases fitting TRBD1. This CDR3 is built from 16 residues. Trimming cost V 0 bases and J 4 bases; bases outside gene matches: 5. The germline V gene has CDR1 MGHRA and CDR2 YSYEKL. CDR3 sequence: CASSQDSDRDNEKLFF. The CDR3 DNA reads TGCGCCAGCAGCCAAGATTCAGACAGGGATAATGAAAAACTGTTTTTT.

This clonotype was observed many times. This chain uses TRBV20-1 with TRBJ2-1; tentatively, D is TRBD2 (6 bases). The CDR3 sequence is 14 residues long. V lost 7 bases and J 3 bases, leaving 16 bases between the germline ends. Germline CDR1 is DFQATT and CDR2 is SNEGSKA (reference sequence). The CDR3 here is CSVPRGRFYNEQFF. The CDR3 nucleotides are TGCAGTGTTCCTCGGGGGAGATTCTACAATGAGCAGTTCTTC.

This clonotype was counted ten times or more. J is TRBJ2-3 and V is TRBV12-3 or TRBV12-4, with 8 bases fitting TRBD1. This CDR3 is built from 14 residues. J was trimmed by 3 bases and V by 3 bases; bases with no gene match: 2. CDR3 sequence (DNA): TGTGCCAGCAGTTTCCGACAGGGGACAGATACGCAGTATTTT. Its translation: CASSFRQGTDTQYF.

This clonotype has a count of ten or more. This chain uses TRBV6-6 with TRBJ1-6; tentatively, D is TRBD1 (6 bases). Trimming removed 5 bases at V and 12 bases at J, with 11 bases between. Germline V lookup: CDR1 MNHNY, CDR2 SVGAGI (reference sequence). The CDR3 is made up of 12 amino acids. CDR3 sequence: CASSETGEPLHF. CDR3 nucleotides: TGTGCCAGCAGTGAGACAGGAGAACCCCTCCACTTT.

This clonotype has at least ten counts. The CDR3 loop reads CSASRDGSSYEQYF. In DNA form, the CDR3 reads TGCAGTGCTAGTAGGGACGGGAGCTCCTACGAGCAGTACTTC. The rearrangement joins TRBV20-1 to TRBJ2-7, with a weak D call TRBD2 (6 bases). CDR3 length equals 14 residues. Germline V gene sequence: CDR1 DFQATT, CDR2 SNEGSKA (reference sequence). Trimming stripped 3 bases from V and 0 bases from J, with 12 bases between.

Ten or more counts support this clonotype. V usage is TRBV5-1 and J usage is TRBJ1-1, with 7 bases lining up with TRBD1. CDR1 is SGHRS, CDR2 YFSETQ, per germline. Trimming cost V 4 bases and J 0 bases; bases outside gene matches: 3. There are 14 residues in the CDR3. In nucleotides, the CDR3 is TGCGCCAGCAGCCGTCAGGGGGTGAACACTGAAGCTTTCTTT. Translating gives CASSRQGVNTEAFF.

This clonotype showed up many times. V is TRBV5-1 and J is TRBJ1-1; the D is unclear. CDR1 is SGHRS, CDR2 YFSETQ, per germline. The V end lost 4 bases, the J end lost 5 bases, and 15 bases lay between the germline ends. This CDR3 contains 14 residues. The CDR3 nucleotides are TGCGCCAGCAGCACCGGGCGAGGAAGGACTGAAGCTTTCTTT. Translating gives CASSTGRGRTEAFF. Supplemented by reference TRBV5-1 and TRBJ1-1, the full variable domain reads KAGVTQTPRYLIKTRGQQVTLSCSPISGHRSVSWYQQTPGQGLQFLFEYFSETQRNKGNFPGRFSGRQFSNSRSEMNVSTLELGDSALYLCASSTGRGRTEAFFGQGTRLTVV.

This clonotype has ten or more counts. This chain connects TRBV5-1 to TRBJ2-1, with a tentative D call TRBD2 (6 bases). CDR1 SGHRS and CDR2 YFSETQ come from the germline V gene. The CDR3 covers 15 residues. Trimming left V 4 bases short and J 0 bases short, with 11 bases between. DNA of the CDR3: TGCGCCAGCAGCCACGGCGGGGTCTCCTACAATGAGCAGTTCTTC. Protein: CASSHGGVSYNEQFF.